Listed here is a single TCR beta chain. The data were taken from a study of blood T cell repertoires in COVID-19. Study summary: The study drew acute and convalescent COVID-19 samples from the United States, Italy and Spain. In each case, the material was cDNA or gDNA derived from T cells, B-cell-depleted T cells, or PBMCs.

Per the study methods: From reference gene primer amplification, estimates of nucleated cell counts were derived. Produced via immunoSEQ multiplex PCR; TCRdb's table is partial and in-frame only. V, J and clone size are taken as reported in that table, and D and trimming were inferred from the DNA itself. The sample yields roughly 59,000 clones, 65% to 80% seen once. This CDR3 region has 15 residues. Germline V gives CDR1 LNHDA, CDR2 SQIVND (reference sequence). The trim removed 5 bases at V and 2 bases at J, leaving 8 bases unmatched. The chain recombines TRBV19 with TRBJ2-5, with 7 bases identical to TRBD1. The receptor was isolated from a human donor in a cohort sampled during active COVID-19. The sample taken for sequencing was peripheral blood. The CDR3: CASSGLMGQQETQYF. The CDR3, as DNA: TGTGCCAGTAGTGGGCTCATGGGACAGCAAGAGACCCAGTACTTC.